This T cell receptor beta chain was retrieved from a study of regulatory T cells in long-lasting Graves disease. Study results and limitations: Newly diagnosed disease favored TRBV20-1 and TRBJ2-1 over persistent disease.

To make TCR beta libraries, researchers used iRepertoire HTBI primers and Arm-PCR of CDR3 regions. TCRdb fed the multiplex PCR reads into MiXCR, producing one record per CDR3 protein. The sample contains hundreds of thousands of distinct CDR3 sequences, around 12% of which appear only once. The CDR3 is 15 amino acids. J lost 5 bases, V lost 5 bases, and 8 bases had no gene match. Germline loops: CDR1 MNHNS, CDR2 SASEGT. Ten or more counts support this clonotype. The antigen is not known. Stated time point: newly diagnosed GD, antithyroid drugs for less than 3 months. The TCR library used RNA extracted from PBMCs. These records were also assigned to another study, of T cells in Graves' hyperthyroidism and ophthalmopathy. From that report: Investigators excluded patients with uncontrolled infection, other autoimmune disease, pregnancy or lactation.

The TCR sequence derives from a woman younger than 45 with Graves disease. This rearrangement joins TRBV6-1 to TRBJ2-5; 10 bases fit TRBD2. Sequenced material: peripheral blood mononuclear cells (PBMCs), taken at new diagnosis, from a patient treated with antithyroid drugs. The CDR3 protein is CASSPIAGGMETQYF. Written as DNA, the CDR3 is TGTGCCAGCAGTCCCATAGCGGGGGGAATGGAGACCCAGTACTTC.